This T cell receptor (beta chain) was sequenced during a study of blood T cell repertoires in COVID-19 (dated by TCRdb to 2020 to 2021). About the study as a whole: The collaborator samples originated in the United States, Italy and Spain and spanned the acute and convalescent phases of COVID-19. HLA class I and class II types, where available, came from metadata supplied by the sample provider rather than from assay-based typing. A freely available public database, intended as a resource for researchers studying the immune response to SARS-CoV-2, is where the repertoires were released. The sample metadata nearly always contained a de-identified subject ID, COVID-19 status, age in years and sex. The prospective study material was composed of cDNA or gDNA derived from T cells, B-cell-depleted T cells, or PBMCs. Subjects who had been exposed to COVID-19, were actively infected with it, or had recovered from it provided the deeply sampled blood TCRbeta repertoires that made up the dataset. The samples were drawn from the first 160 participants of the ongoing ImmuneRACE study and from 950 to 1,500 subjects provided by 6 global collaborators.

Whole blood was collected in K2EDTA tubes by collaborating institutions according to the institutions' own protocols. For TCRbeta analysis, collaborator samples were shipped as frozen whole blood, as isolated PBMCs, or as DNA extracted from either sample type. TCRbeta CDR3 regions were amplified from genomic DNA using the immunoSEQ Assay, a bias-controlled multiplex PCR. In the original analysis: The number of nucleated cells in each sample was estimated by amplification of reference gene primers within the assay. To quantify the absolute abundance of each unique TCRbeta CDR3 rearrangement, sequence reads were collapsed and filtered. For each sample, productive Simpson clonality was calculated as the square root of Simpson's diversity index across productive rearrangements. This immuneACCESS table, as held by TCRdb, lists in-frame sequences with V and J called but not all clones. Of the missing ones, under half trace to an unresolved V gene in checked studies; the others have no known cause. The DNA was the basis for D and trimming; V, J and clone size are from that table. The sample table lists just under 65,000 clones, around 82% of them with a count of one. The ten biggest clones cover about 5.9% of the sample.

This clone was seen just once. What antigen it recognizes has not been identified. Per-nucleotide qualities are absent, and no much larger clonotype sits a single base away. Findings and caveats that apply to the study as a whole: The quantity of clinical and demographic metadata differed by source and by participant and was supplied without curation.

Looking up the germline V gene yields CDR1 SGHTA and CDR2 FQGTGA. The CDR3 numbers 15 residues from cysteine through phenylalanine. Only the CDR3 part of the read is kept: 45 bases, read in frame from the first base. V and J are trimmed by 5 bases and 9 bases, and the gene matches miss 10 bases of the junction. This clonotype was sampled from a human donor in a cohort sampled during active COVID-19. The sequencing input was peripheral blood. This receptor chain uses TRBV7-3 and TRBJ2-1; 10 junctional bases match TRBD2. The CDR3 amino acid sequence is: CASSRGLARLSEQFF. The nucleotide sequence is given as TGTGCCAGCAGCCGGGGACTAGCGCGACTCAGTGAGCAGTTCTTC. This CDR3, with the reference TRBV7-3 and TRBJ2-1 proteins standing in past its ends, gives the full variable domain GAGVSQTPSNKVTEKGKYVELRCDPISGHTALYWYRQSLGQGPEFLIYFQGTGAADDSGLPNDRFFAVRPEGSVSTLKIQRTERGDSAVYLCASSRGLARLSEQFFGPGTRLTVL.